A single sample gave rise to the 28 T cell receptor beta chains below, sequenced in a study of blood T cell repertoires in COVID-19 (dated by TCRdb to about 2020). Library construction relied on the immunoSEQ multiplex PCR assay. Imported from immuneACCESS, the table was reduced by TCRdb to in-frame sequences with V and J called. These copies leave out some clones; in studies compared against another copy, an unresolved V gene accounts for under half, and the cause of the remainder is not known. The sample data list 200,000 to 300,000 clones, and 70% to 85% of these were observed just once. The top ten constitute over 8% of the sample. Material for sequencing was peripheral blood. The receptors come from a woman of 80 years or more with acute or convalescent COVID-19.

V usage is TRBV14 and J usage is TRBJ2-3; D might be TRBD2 (6 bases). CDR3 length: 15 residues. In germline, CDR1 is SGHDN, CDR2 FVKESK. With 2 bases removed from V and 5 bases from J, the gap between germline ends came to 14 bases. CDR3 nucleotides: TGTGCCAGCAGCCAAAGCGGGCTGGCGGTAGATACGCAGTATTTT. Protein sequence: CASSQSGLAVDTQYF. Drawing the rest from reference TRBV14 and TRBJ2-3, the complete variable domain is EAGVTQFPSHSVIEKGQTVTLRCDPISGHDNLYWYRRVMGKEIKFLLHFVKESKQDESGMPNNRFLAERTGGTYSTLKVQPAELEDSGVYFCASSQSGLAVDTQYFGPGTRLTVL.

The chain uses TRBV28 and TRBJ2-3, with a possible D match to TRBD2 (6 bases). Per germline, CDR1 MDHEN and CDR2 SYDVKM. Trimming removed 3 bases from V and 0 bases from J, with 10 bases in between. The CDR3 consists of 15 residues. The CDR3 loop reads CASSLWGDSTDTQYF. CDR3 bases: TGTGCCAGCAGTTTGTGGGGGGATAGCACAGATACGCAGTATTTT. Full variable domain (remainder filled in from reference TRBV28 and TRBJ2-3): DVKVTQSSRYLVKRTGEKVFLECVQDMDHENMFWYRQDPGLGLRLIYFSYDVKMKEKGDIPEGYSVSREKKERFSLILESASTNQTSMYLCASSLWGDSTDTQYFGPGTRLTVL.

Written as DNA, the CDR3 is TGTGCCAGCACCGCTTCCCCGGGACAGGGCTACGAGCAGTACTTC. The encoded protein is CASTASPGQGYEQYF. The V gene is TRBV28, the J gene TRBJ2-7, with TRBD1 matching 9 bases. With V trimmed by 7 bases and J by 3 bases, 10 bases remained unmatched. Germline loops: CDR1 MDHEN, CDR2 SYDVKM. CDR3 length equals 15 residues. Variable domain in full (rest from reference TRBV28 and TRBJ2-7): DVKVTQSSRYLVKRTGEKVFLECVQDMDHENMFWYRQDPGLGLRLIYFSYDVKMKEKGDIPEGYSVSREKKERFSLILESASTNQTSMYLCASTASPGQGYEQYFGPGTRLTVT.

The genes are TRBV5-1 and TRBJ1-1; TRBD1 matches at 7 bases. The V gene end was trimmed by 4 bases and the J gene end by 0 bases; junction bases not matched to a gene: 6. This CDR3 spans 15 amino acids. Germline V lookup: CDR1 SGHRS, CDR2 YFSETQ. CDR3 sequence: CASSPRGTVNTEAFF. The DNA of the CDR3 is TGCGCCAGCAGCCCCAGGGGGACGGTGAACACTGAAGCTTTCTTT.

J is TRBJ1-4 and V is TRBV5-5; 7 bases are shared with TRBD1. CDR3 length equals 14 residues. Losses at the gene ends were 4 bases for V and 7 bases for J; bases not matched to a gene: 7. The germline gives CDR1 SGHKS, CDR2 YYEKEE (reference sequence). CDR3 protein: CASSKTGNSEKLFF. The CDR3, as DNA: TGTGCCAGCAGCAAGACAGGGAATAGTGAAAAACTGTTTTTT.

The CDR3 reads CSVEVGGILYF. CDR3 DNA: TGCAGCGTTGAAGTAGGGGGAATTCTGTACTTC. The chain couples TRBV29-1 to TRBJ2-7; a weak D match, TRBD1 (6 bases). CDR3 size: 11 residues. Trimming took 1 base from V and 12 from J, leaving 13 bases between them. Per germline, CDR1 SQVTM and CDR2 ANQGSEA.

This clone was counted only a few times. The chain employs TRBV2 and TRBJ2-7; tentative D call: TRBD2 (5 bases). Trimming cost V 6 bases and J 8 bases, with 14 bases left between them. The CDR3 has 12 residues. From germline, CDR1 is SNHLY and CDR2 FYNNEI. This CDR3 reads CASSPPVGKQYF. For the CDR3, the DNA is TGTGCCAGCAGCCCCCCCGTCGGGAAGCAGTACTTC.

The rearrangement links TRBV5-1 to TRBJ2-7, with 8 bases fitting TRBD1. The CDR3 covers 14 residues. Germline CDR1 reads SGHRS; CDR2 reads YFSETQ. J was trimmed by 6 bases and V by 3 bases; bases with no gene match: 8. The CDR3 nucleotides read TGCGCCAGCAGCTACCGGACAGGGCAGTTCGAGCAGTACTTC. It codes for CASSYRTGQFEQYF.

The chain couples TRBV4-2 to TRBJ1-6; maybe TRBD1 (6 bases). V lost 0 bases to trimming and J lost 7 bases, with 19 bases between them. Germline V gene lookup returns CDR1 LGHNA and CDR2 YNFKEQ. This CDR3 comprises 18 residues. CDR3 nucleotide sequence: TGTGCCAGCAGCCAAGATCCATATGGGGGCGCAGGGAATTCACCCCTCCACTTT. Protein product: CASSQDPYGGAGNSPLHF.

This clone was counted only a few times. The chain has TRBV15 and TRBJ2-3, with TRBD2 matching 8 bases. This CDR3 spans 19 amino acids. From germline, CDR1 is LNHNV and CDR2 YYDKDF (reference sequence). V dropped 4 bases and J dropped 2; count of bases not matched to a gene: 17. The CDR3: CATSTGRGRGLTSTDTQYF. DNA for the CDR3: TGTGCCACCAGCACCGGGAGGGGCAGGGGTCTTACCTCCACAGATACGCAGTATTTT.

This CDR3 reads CASSLASGGARETQYF. The CDR3 region has the DNA TGTGCCAGCAGCTTAGCTAGCGGGGGGGCCCGGGAGACCCAGTACTTC. This chain connects TRBV7-6 to TRBJ2-5, with 11 bases lining up with TRBD2. This CDR3 spans 16 amino acids. Looked up from germline, CDR1 is SGHVS and CDR2 is FNYEAQ. With 0 bases clipped from V and 5 bases from J, the junction kept 5 bases outside the gene matches.

The gene calls are TRBV2 and TRBJ2-6; tentative D call: TRBD1 (6 bases). The CDR3 has 17 amino acids. Looked up from germline, CDR1 is SNHLY and CDR2 is FYNNEI. Trimming pared 3 bases from V and 0 bases from J, leaving 12 bases between. This CDR3 is CASSDRGPSSGANVLTF. The CDR3 DNA reads as TGTGCCAGCAGTGACAGGGGACCCTCCTCTGGGGCCAACGTCCTGACTTTC.

This clone was counted once. The chain combines TRBV10-3 with TRBJ2-1; D is possibly TRBD1 (6 bases). V dropped 8 bases and J dropped 3 bases, with 14 bases sitting between them. Germline lookup yields CDR1 ENHRY and CDR2 SYGVKD. The CDR3 covers 14 residues. CDR3 loop: CAIDAGELYNEQFF. Here the CDR3 DNA reads TGTGCCATCGATGCAGGGGAACTCTACAATGAGCAGTTCTTC.

This sequence joins TRBV7-2 and TRBJ1-4, with 8 bases lining up with TRBD1. CDR3 length equals 14 residues. The V gene's germline CDR1 is SGHTA and CDR2 FQGNSA. The ends lost 5 bases at V and 7 bases at J; junction bases unmatched: 6. The CDR3 region is CASSPDRGFEKLFF. The CDR3 DNA reads TGTGCCAGCAGCCCTGACAGGGGTTTTGAAAAACTGTTTTTT. Drawing the rest from reference TRBV7-2 and TRBJ1-4, the complete variable domain is GAGVSQSPSNKVTEKGKDVELRCDPISGHTALYWYRQSLGQGLEFLIYFQGNSAPDKSGLPSDRFSAERTGGSVSTLTIQRTQQEDSAVYLCASSPDRGFEKLFFGSGTQLSVL.

This sequence joins TRBV9 and TRBJ1-1; TRBD1 might be the D (6 bases). The length of the CDR3 is 15 residues. The V end was cut by 0 bases, the J end by 3 bases, with 12 bases between. The germline gives CDR1 SGDLS, CDR2 YYNGEE. In DNA, the CDR3 is TGTGCCAGCAGCGTAGGCGGGGGGCGGGACACTGAAGCTTTCTTT. Amino acid sequence: CASSVGGGRDTEAFF.

The rearrangement uses TRBV20-1 and TRBJ2-1; D uncertain. Germline loops: CDR1 DFQATT, CDR2 SNEGSKA (reference sequence). The CDR3 length is 10 residues. The V end lost 6 bases, the J end lost 7 bases, and 7 bases lay between the germline ends. The CDR3 region is CSAARNEQFF. The CDR3 DNA reads as TGCAGTGCAGCTAGGAATGAGCAGTTCTTC.

The chain carries TRBV12-1 and TRBJ1-5. TRBV12-1 is a known pseudogene. CDR3 length equals 16 residues. This CDR3 is CASSSLGRDDNQPQHF. In nucleotides, the CDR3 is TGTGCCAGCAGCTCCCTCGGGAGGGACGACAATCAGCCCCAGCATTTT.

This chain connects TRBV5-1 to TRBJ2-1; 7 bases are shared with TRBD1. This CDR3 is 13 amino acids long. Germline V gene data show CDR1 as SGHRS and CDR2 as YFSETQ. V gave up 2 bases and J gave up 8 bases; unmatched junction bases: 4. For the CDR3, the DNA is TGCGCCAGCAGCTTAGTGACAGGGTATGAGCAGTTCTTC. As protein: CASSLVTGYEQFF.

The V and J genes are TRBV28 and TRBJ2-1; TRBD1 matches at 9 bases. Per germline, CDR1 MDHEN and CDR2 SYDVKM. V gave up 6 bases and J gave up 4 bases; unmatched junction bases: 7. The length of the CDR3 is 15 residues. As DNA, the CDR3 is TGTGCCAGCAGAACCGGGACAGGGATGTACAATGAGCAGTTCTTC. This gives the protein CASRTGTGMYNEQFF.

The chain links TRBV5-1 to TRBJ2-7, with D perhaps matching TRBD2 (7 bases). Germline V gene sequence: CDR1 SGHRS, CDR2 YFSETQ. With 4 bases removed from V and 4 bases from J, the gap between germline ends came to 12 bases. The CDR3 is 13 amino acids. CDR3 bases: TGCGCCAGCAGCACGGGGGGCAAGTACGAGCAGTACTTC. This codes for CASSTGGKYEQYF.

This chain links TRBV9 with TRBJ1-1; TRBD1 aligns across 9 bases. The CDR3 contains 13 residues. Germline trimming cut 3 bases from V and 11 bases from J; bases unmatched to any gene: 8. CDR1 is SGDLS and CDR2 is YYNGEE in the germline V gene. The CDR3 loop is CASSERDRDLAFF. DNA of the CDR3: TGTGCCAGCAGCGAGCGGGACAGGGACTTGGCTTTCTTT.

The genes are TRBV14 and TRBJ2-3; D is unresolved. The CDR3 spans 13 residues. Trimming removed 5 bases at V and 1 base at J, with 7 bases between. Germline V gene sequence: CDR1 SGHDN, CDR2 FVKESK. The CDR3 is CASSSRGTDTQYF. Written as DNA, the CDR3 is TGTGCCAGCAGCTCCCGCGGCACAGATACGCAGTATTTT.

This clone was recorded once. V and J are TRBV5-1 and TRBJ2-5; tentative D call: TRBD1 (6 bases). V was clipped by 3 bases and J by 4 bases, with 22 bases between them. CDR1 and CDR2 from the germline V gene are SGHRS and YFSETQ. The CDR3 sequence is 17 residues long. DNA of the CDR3: TGCGCCAGCAGCTCCGGTCTGACACCGAGCAGGGGAGAGACCCAGTACTTC. Encoded protein: CASSSGLTPSRGETQYF.

The chain recombines TRBV12-3 or TRBV12-4 with TRBJ2-1; 8 bases agree with TRBD1. The CDR3 consists of 13 residues. The V gene end was trimmed by 7 bases and the J gene end by 7 bases; junction bases not matched to a gene: 6. The CDR3 reads CASTLDRANEQFF. Here the CDR3 DNA reads TGTGCCAGCACCCTGGACAGGGCGAATGAGCAGTTCTTC.

The genes are TRBV12-3 or TRBV12-4 and TRBJ1-1; D is uncertain. The V end lost 1 base, the J end lost 1 base, and 4 bases lay between the germline ends. The CDR3 loop spans 13 amino acids. CDR3 nucleotide sequence: TGTGCCAGCAGTTTAGGAGGGAACACTGAAGCTTTCTTT. Residues: CASSLGGNTEAFF.

The chain carries TRBV2 and TRBJ2-1; 7 bases are a match to TRBD1. This CDR3 comprises 18 residues. V gave up 1 base and J gave up 6 bases; unmatched junction bases: 15. Per the germline V gene, CDR1 is SNHLY and CDR2 is FYNNEI. CDR3 in amino acids: CASSEGAGGTMLTNEQFF. Written as DNA, the CDR3 is TGTGCCAGCAGTGAAGGGGCAGGGGGAACGATGCTCACCAATGAGCAGTTCTTC.

The genes are TRBV18 and TRBJ2-5, with TRBD2 as a possible D gene (6 bases). Trimming stripped 1 base from V and 2 bases from J, with 8 bases between. Germline assignment: CDR1 KGHSH and CDR2 LQKENI. The CDR3 loop spans 14 amino acids. The chain's CDR3 is CASSPRDLQETQYF. In DNA, the CDR3 is TGTGCCAGCTCACCACGGGACTTACAAGAGACCCAGTACTTC.

V is TRBV5-4 and J is TRBJ1-1; no clear D gene. CDR1 is SGHNT, CDR2 YYREEE, per germline (reference sequence). The V and J ends lost 1 base and 0 bases respectively, with 13 bases between them. The CDR3 is 16 amino acids. CDR3 sequence (DNA): TGTGCCAGCAGCTTGTGGGGAGGCTACATGAACACTGAAGCTTTCTTT. Protein sequence: CASSLWGGYMNTEAFF.